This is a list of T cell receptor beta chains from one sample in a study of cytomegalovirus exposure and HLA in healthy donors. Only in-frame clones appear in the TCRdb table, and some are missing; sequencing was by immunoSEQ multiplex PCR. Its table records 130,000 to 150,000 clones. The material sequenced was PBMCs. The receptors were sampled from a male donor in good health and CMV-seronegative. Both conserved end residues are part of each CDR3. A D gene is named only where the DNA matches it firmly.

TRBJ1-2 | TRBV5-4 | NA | TGTGCCAGCAGCCTACAGTCTTGGACAGCAAACTATGGCTACACCTTC | CASSLQSWTANYGYTF
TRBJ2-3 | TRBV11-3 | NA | TGTGCCAGCAGCTTAGGAGGGAGCACAGATACGCAGTATTTT | CASSLGGSTDTQYF
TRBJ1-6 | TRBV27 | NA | TGTGCCAGCAGCCTGGTGGCAATGGTAAATTCACCCCTCCACTTT | CASSLVAMVNSPLHF
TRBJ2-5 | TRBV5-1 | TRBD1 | TGCGCCAGCAGCTTGGCCGTGACAGGGGGAGAGACCCAGTACTTC | CASSLAVTGGETQYF
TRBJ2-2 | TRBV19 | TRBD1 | TGTGCCAGTAGTATGGTGACAGGGGGGAACACCGGGGAGCTGTTTTTT | CASSMVTGGNTGELFF
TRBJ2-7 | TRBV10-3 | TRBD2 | TGTGCCATCGGTACTAGCGGGATCTCCTACGAGCAGTACTTC | CAIGTSGISYEQYF
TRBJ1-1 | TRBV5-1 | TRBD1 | TGCGCCAGCAGCGCCCAACAGGGGGCTGAAGCTTTCTTT | CASSAQQGAEAFF
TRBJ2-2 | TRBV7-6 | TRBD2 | TGTGCCAGCAGCTCGGGACTAGCGGGGTCCACCGGGGAGCTGTTTTTT | CASSSGLAGSTGELFF
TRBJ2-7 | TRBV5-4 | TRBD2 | TGTGCCAGCAGCCCAGGGACTAGCGGGAGGGTGAGAAACGAGCAGTACTTC | CASSPGTSGRVRNEQYF
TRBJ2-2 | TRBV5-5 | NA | TGTGCCAGCAGCTTATCGACAGCCGGGGAGCTGTTTTTT | CASSLSTAGELFF
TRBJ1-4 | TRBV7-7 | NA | TGTGCTAGCGCCCTGGGAGTGAATGAAAAACTGTTTTTT | CASALGVNEKLFF
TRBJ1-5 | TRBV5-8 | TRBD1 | TGTGCCAGCAGCTTGGCCCGACAGGGCCCGTCGCCCCAGCATTTT | CASSLARQGPSPQHF
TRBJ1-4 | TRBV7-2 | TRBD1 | TGTGCCAGCAGCCCCGGGACAGGGGATGAAAAACTGTTTTTT | CASSPGTGDEKLFF
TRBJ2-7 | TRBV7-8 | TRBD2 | TGTGCCAGCAGCGAAGCGGGAGTTGAGTACGAGCAGTACTTC | CASSEAGVEYEQYF
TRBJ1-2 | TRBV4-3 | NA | TGCGCCAGCAGCCCCAGTCGAGGGCAAGGTGGCTACACCTTC | CASSPSRGQGGYTF
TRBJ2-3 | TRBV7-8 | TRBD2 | TGTGCCAGCAGCTACGGGGGAGGGTACACAGATACGCAGTATTTT | CASSYGGGYTDTQYF
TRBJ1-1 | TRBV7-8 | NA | TGTGCCAGCAGACGAATTTCTACAGATAGAACACTGATGGCTTTCTTT | CASRRISTDRTLMAFF
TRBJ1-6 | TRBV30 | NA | TGTGCCTGGAGTGGAATCCAGGGGAGAGGATCACCCCTCCACTTT | CAWSGIQGRGSPLHF
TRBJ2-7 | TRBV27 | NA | TGTGCCAGCAGTTTTTACTTCCCTCAGGGGGGATACGAGCAGTACTTC | CASSFYFPQGGYEQYF